This is a list of T cell receptor beta chains from one sample in a study of T cell responses to AZD1222 COVID-19 vaccine. The assay was immunoSEQ multiplex PCR, and TCRdb's table has in-frame clones only and misses some. The sample yields around 150,000 clones, about 91% seen once. The sample was peripheral blood, taken on day 0 of MenACWY control vaccination. These receptors were obtained from an adult in good health. The CDR3 runs from the conserved cysteine through the conserved F or W.

V: TRBV2; CDR3: CASRGTGTMAFF
V: TRBV7-9; CDR3: CASSLGARTEIF
V: TRBV7-9; CDR3: CASSSLTEQYF
V: TRBV3-1/TRBV3-2; CDR3: CASSQDRGVVWETQYF
V: TRBV27; CDR3: CASTSWTGEQYF
V: TRBV30; CDR3: CAWNRDRGNEQFF
V: TRBV2; CDR3: CASTLESTDTQYF
V: TRBV9; CDR3: CASSATTGVNTEAFF
V: TRBV7-2; CDR3: CASSPTLQGYEQYF
V: TRBV7-9; CDR3: CAGWGGVIHGYTF
V: TRBV18; CDR3: CASSPDVGAPLHF
V: TRBV11-3; CDR3: CASSLGGLYGYTF
V: TRBV5-1; CDR3: CASQGLPDTGELFF
V: TRBV7-6; CDR3: CASSMGWAKYHSGANVLTF
V: TRBV11-1; CDR3: CASSLAAGAGGYTF
V: TRBV7-9; CDR3: CASSLLTPMYNEQFF
V: TRBV4-3; CDR3: CASSQEMRGSQFF
V: TRBV27; CDR3: CASSFRGQHSYEQYF
V: TRBV29-1; CDR3: CSVSHAGGPLASYEQYF
V: TRBV21-1; CDR3: CATTHQRDLGHSYEQYF
V: TRBV3-1/TRBV3-2; CDR3: CASSPSGLPNEQFF
V: TRBV28; CDR3: CASSLGQGQPQHF
V: TRBV29-1; CDR3: CSVDPGPPLYGYTF
V: TRBV18; CDR3: CASSPPGTAGNTIYF
V: TRBV7-9; CDR3: CASRGSYNSPLHF